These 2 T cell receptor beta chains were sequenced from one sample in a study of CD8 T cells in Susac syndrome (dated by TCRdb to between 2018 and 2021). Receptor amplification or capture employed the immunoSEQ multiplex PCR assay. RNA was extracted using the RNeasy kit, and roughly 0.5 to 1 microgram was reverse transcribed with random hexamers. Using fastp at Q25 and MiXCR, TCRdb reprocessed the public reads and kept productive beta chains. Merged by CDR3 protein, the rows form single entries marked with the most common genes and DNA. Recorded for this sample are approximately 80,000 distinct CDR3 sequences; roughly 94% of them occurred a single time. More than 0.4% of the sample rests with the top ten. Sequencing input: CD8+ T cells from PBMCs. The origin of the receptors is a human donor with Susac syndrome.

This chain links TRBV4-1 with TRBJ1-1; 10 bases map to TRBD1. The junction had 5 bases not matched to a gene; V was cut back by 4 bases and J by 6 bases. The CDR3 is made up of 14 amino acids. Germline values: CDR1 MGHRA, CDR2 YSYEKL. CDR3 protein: CASSLEGTGAEAFF. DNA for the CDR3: TGCGCCAGCAGCCTAGAGGGGACAGGGGCTGAAGCTTTCTTT.

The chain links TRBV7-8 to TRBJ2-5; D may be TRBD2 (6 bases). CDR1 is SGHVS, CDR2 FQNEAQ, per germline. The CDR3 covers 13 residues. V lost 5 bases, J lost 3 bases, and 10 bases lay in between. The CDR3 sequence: CASSPRREETQYF. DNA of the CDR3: TGTGCCAGCAGCCCGCGGAGGGAAGAGACCCAGTACTTC. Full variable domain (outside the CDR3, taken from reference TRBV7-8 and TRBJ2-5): GAGVSQSPRYKVAKRGQDVALRCDPISGHVSLFWYQQALGQGPEFLTYFQNEAQLDKSGLPSDRFFAERPEGSVSTLKIQRTQQEDSAVYLCASSPRREETQYFGPGTRLLVL.